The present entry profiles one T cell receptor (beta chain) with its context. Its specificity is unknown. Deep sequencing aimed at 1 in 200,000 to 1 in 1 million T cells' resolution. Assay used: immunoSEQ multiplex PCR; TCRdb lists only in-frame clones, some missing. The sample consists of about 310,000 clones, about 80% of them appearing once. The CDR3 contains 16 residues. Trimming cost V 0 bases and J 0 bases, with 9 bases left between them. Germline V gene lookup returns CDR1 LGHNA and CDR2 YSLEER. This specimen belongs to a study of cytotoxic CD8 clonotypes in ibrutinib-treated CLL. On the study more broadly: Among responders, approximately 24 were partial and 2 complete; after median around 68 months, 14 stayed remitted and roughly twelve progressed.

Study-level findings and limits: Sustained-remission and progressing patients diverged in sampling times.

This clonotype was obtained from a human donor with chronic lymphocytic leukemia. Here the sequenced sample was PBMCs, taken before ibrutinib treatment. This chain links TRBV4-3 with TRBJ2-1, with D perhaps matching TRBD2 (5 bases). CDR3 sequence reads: CASSQDRTYSYNEQFF. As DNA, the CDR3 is TGCGCCAGCAGCCAAGATCGGACTTACTCCTACAATGAGCAGTTCTTC.